The 18 T cell receptor beta chains below come from one sample, sequenced in a study of T cells in localized non-small cell lung cancer. Profiling relied on immunoSEQ multiplex PCR, and the TCRdb table lists in-frame clones only, not all of them. The repertoire consists of 30,000 to 35,000 clones, with roughly 90% occurring once and the leading ten covering under 5%. This material consisted of peripheral blood, taken before any cancer treatment. These receptors originate from a woman between 35 and 75 years old with stage I lung adenocarcinoma.

This chain joins TRBV29-1 and TRBJ1-1; D might be TRBD1 (5 bases). Germline assignment: CDR1 SQVTM and CDR2 ANQGSEA. This CDR3 has 11 residues. Trimming shortened V by 5 bases and J by 6 bases, and 10 bases separated the two germline ends. CDR3: CSVYDSPEAFF. The CDR3 bases are TGCAGCGTTTATGACAGCCCTGAAGCTTTCTTT.

The chain combines TRBV28 with TRBJ1-1; weak D call: TRBD1 (6 bases). V was pared by 5 bases and J by 9 bases, with 16 bases between. This CDR3 comprises 13 residues. CDR1 is MDHEN, CDR2 SYDVKM, per germline. CDR3 loop: CASSPRSGDKAFF. DNA of the CDR3: TGTGCCAGCAGTCCCCGCTCAGGGGATAAAGCTTTCTTT.

J is TRBJ2-1 and V is TRBV19, with 8 nucleotides matching TRBD1. J was trimmed by 9 bases and V by 0 bases; bases with no gene match: 7. The germline V gene encodes CDR1 LNHDA and CDR2 SQIVND (reference sequence). The CDR3 extends over 15 amino acids. The CDR3 nucleotides are TGTGCCAGTAGTATAGATCGACAGGGGAAATTTGAGCAGTTCTTC. Its protein product is CASSIDRQGKFEQFF.

V and J are TRBV2 and TRBJ1-6; maybe TRBD1 (5 bases). The germline V and J ends were trimmed by 5 bases and 3 bases, with 11 bases remaining between them. The CDR3 consists of 15 residues. Germline loops: CDR1 SNHLY, CDR2 FYNNEI. CDR3 nucleotides: TGTGCCAGCAGTAAGACAGCTAACTATAATTCACCCCTCCACTTT. Amino acid sequence: CASSKTANYNSPLHF. Full variable domain (rest looked up from reference TRBV2 and TRBJ1-6): EPEVTQTPSHQVTQMGQEVILRCVPISNHLYFYWYRQILGQKVEFLVSFYNNEISEKSEIFDDQFSVERPDGSNFTLKIRSTKLEDSAMYFCASSKTANYNSPLHFGNGTRLTVT.

There are a few counts of this clone. V and J are TRBV11-2 and TRBJ2-3; 8 bases agree with TRBD2. The CDR3 runs 17 residues. The junction had 5 bases not matched to a gene; V was cut back by 0 bases and J by 0 bases. The V gene's germline CDR1 is SGHAT and CDR2 FQNNGV. In DNA form, the CDR3 reads TGTGCCAGCAGCTTAGATCTGGCGGGGGGAAGCACAGATACGCAGTATTTT. Translated, it gives CASSLDLAGGSTDTQYF.

This chain uses TRBV28 with TRBJ2-1; weak D call: TRBD2 (6 bases). Germline-derived CDR1 and CDR2 are MDHEN and SYDVKM. V gave up 8 bases and J gave up 7 bases, with 15 bases separating them. The CDR3 spans 13 residues. The CDR3 here is CASRPRAGNEQFF. DNA for the CDR3: TGTGCCAGCCGGCCGAGGGCGGGGAATGAGCAGTTCTTC.

This chain connects TRBV27 to TRBJ2-7; weak D call: TRBD2 (6 bases). Between the trimmed V and J ends, which lost 5 bases and 3 bases, there was a span of 17 bases. This CDR3 spans 15 amino acids. Germline values: CDR1 MNHEY, CDR2 SMNVEV (reference sequence). The CDR3 DNA reads TGTGCCAGCAGTCTTACGGGACTCAAATTCTACGAGCAGTACTTC. It is translated as CASSLTGLKFYEQYF.

The V gene is TRBV5-8, the J gene TRBJ1-3; D is uncertain. Germline CDR1 is SGHTS and CDR2 is YDEGEE. V gave up 3 bases and J gave up 3 bases, with 13 bases separating them. The CDR3 has 15 residues. The CDR3 sequence is CASSSGWFGGNTIYF. DNA for the CDR3: TGTGCCAGCAGCTCCGGGTGGTTTGGTGGAAACACCATATATTTT.

This chain connects TRBV10-3 to TRBJ2-2; 11 nucleotides line up with TRBD2. Germline V gene data show CDR1 as ENHRY and CDR2 as SYGVKD. The J segment lost 7 bases and the V segment lost 2 bases, leaving 9 bases of the junction unmatched. The CDR3 totals 17 residues. The CDR3 sequence is CAISEPLAGGLFGELFF. CDR3 bases: TGTGCCATCAGTGAGCCCTTAGCGGGGGGGCTCTTCGGGGAGCTGTTTTTT.

The chain couples TRBV27 to TRBJ1-4, with 8 bases aligning to TRBD1. The CDR3 spans 18 residues. V lost 1 base and J lost 1; bases outside the gene matches: 8. Germline lookup yields CDR1 MNHEY and CDR2 SMNVEV (reference sequence). CDR3 bases: TGTGCCAGCAGTTTATATGATCCGGGGACAGGAACTAATGAAAAACTGTTTTTT. It specifies CASSLYDPGTGTNEKLFF.

The rearrangement uses TRBV10-3 and TRBJ2-1, with TRBD2 as a possible D gene (7 bases). Germline assignment: CDR1 ENHRY and CDR2 SYGVKD. This CDR3 spans 16 amino acids. V gave up 0 bases and J gave up 4 bases, with 13 bases separating them. The chain's CDR3 is CAISESMAGAYNEQFF. The DNA for the CDR3 is TGTGCCATCAGTGAGTCGATGGCGGGGGCTTACAATGAGCAGTTCTTC.

The gene calls are TRBV2 and TRBJ2-4; weak D call: TRBD2 (6 bases). CDR3 length: 15 residues. Germline CDR1 is SNHLY and CDR2 is FYNNEI. V lost 7 bases to trimming and J lost 0 bases, with 13 bases between them. The CDR3 here is CASTGDGLAKNIQYF. In nucleotides, the CDR3 is TGTGCCAGCACGGGGGACGGTTTAGCCAAAAACATTCAGTACTTC.

The rearrangement joins TRBV6-1 to TRBJ2-7; the D is unclear. There are 15 residues in the CDR3. CDR1 and CDR2 from the germline V gene are MNHNS and SASEGT. Trimming removed 1 base from V and 3 bases from J, with 13 bases in between. DNA for the CDR3: TGTGCCAGCAGTGAAGGCCCGGGCAGTAACTACGAGCAGTACTTC. It encodes CASSEGPGSNYEQYF.

This sequence joins TRBV27 and TRBJ2-1; 13 nucleotides line up with TRBD2. The CDR3 extends over 16 amino acids. J gave up 8 bases and V 6 bases, and 10 bases lay outside the gene matches. Germline values: CDR1 MNHEY, CDR2 SMNVEV (reference sequence). The CDR3 reads CASRRNQLAGGDEQFF. CDR3 coding DNA: TGTGCCAGCAGACGGAACCAACTAGCGGGGGGGGATGAGCAGTTCTTC.

The chain employs TRBV7-2 and TRBJ2-3, with 10 bases matching TRBD1. Germline V gene lookup returns CDR1 SGHTA and CDR2 FQGNSA. This CDR3 is built from 14 residues. J lost 3 bases, V lost 5 bases, and 2 bases had no gene match. The CDR3 loop reads CASSPDRGTDTQYF. In DNA, the CDR3 is TGTGCCAGCAGCCCGGACAGGGGGACAGATACGCAGTATTTT.

This chain uses TRBV27 with TRBJ1-6, with unresolved D. V lost 5 bases, J lost 0 bases, and 14 bases lay in between. The germline V gene has CDR1 MNHEY and CDR2 SMNVEV (reference sequence). The CDR3 has 17 residues. The CDR3 loop is CASSSRPKSSYNSPLHF. Written as DNA, the CDR3 is TGTGCCAGCAGTAGCAGACCTAAGAGCTCCTATAATTCACCCCTCCACTTT.

V is TRBV7-9 and J is TRBJ1-2; D ambiguous. This CDR3 has 13 residues. Germline V lookup: CDR1 SEHNR, CDR2 FQNEAQ (reference sequence). Trimming took off 5 bases at V and 4 bases at J, with 11 bases between the two ends. CDR3 amino acids: CASSLDGSYGYTF. For the CDR3, the DNA is TGTGCCAGCAGCCTAGACGGCTCCTATGGCTACACCTTC.

The chain recombines TRBV6-5 with TRBJ2-1; possibly TRBD2 for D (6 bases). The V end lost 9 bases, the J end lost 10 bases, and 16 bases lay between the germline ends. The length of the CDR3 is 12 residues. Germline V gene data show CDR1 as MNHEY and CDR2 as SVGAGI. The CDR3 protein is CASSGVDQEQFF. DNA of the CDR3: TGTGCCAGTTCGGGGGTGGACCAGGAGCAGTTCTTC.